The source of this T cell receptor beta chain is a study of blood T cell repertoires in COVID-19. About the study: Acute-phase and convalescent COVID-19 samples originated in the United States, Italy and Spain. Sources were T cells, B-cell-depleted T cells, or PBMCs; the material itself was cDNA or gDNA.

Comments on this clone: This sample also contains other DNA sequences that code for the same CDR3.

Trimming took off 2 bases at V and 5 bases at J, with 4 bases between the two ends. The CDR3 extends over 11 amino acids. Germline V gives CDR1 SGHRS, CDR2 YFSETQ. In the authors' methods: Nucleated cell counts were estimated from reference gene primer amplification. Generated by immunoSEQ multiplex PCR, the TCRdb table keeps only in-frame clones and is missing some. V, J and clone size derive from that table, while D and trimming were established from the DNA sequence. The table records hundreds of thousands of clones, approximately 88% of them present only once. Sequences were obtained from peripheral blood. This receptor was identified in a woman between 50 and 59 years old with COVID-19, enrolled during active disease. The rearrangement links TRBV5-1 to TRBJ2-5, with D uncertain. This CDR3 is CASSLRETQYF. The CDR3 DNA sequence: TGCGCCAGCAGCTTACGGGAGACCCAGTACTTC.